The next 31 T cell receptor beta chains were all read from a single sample in a study of blood T cell repertoires in COVID-19 (dated by TCRdb to 2019 to 2021). Library preparation employed the immunoSEQ multiplex PCR assay. This is the immuneACCESS table as TCRdb keeps it, with only in-frame sequences that have V and J called. A part of the clones is gone; compared with another copy, unresolved V genes explain less than half, and the rest is unexplained. Recorded for this sample are some 400,000 clones; around 87% of them occurred a single time. The biggest ten clones account for around 6.3% of the sample. The sequenced sample was peripheral blood. Receptors originate from a young man with active or convalescent COVID-19.

Comments on this clone: At the DNA level, this CDR3 is encoded by other sequences in the same sample as well. J is TRBJ1-4 and V is TRBV28; 10 nucleotides match TRBD1. After removal of 8 bases from V and 7 bases from J, the junction contained 4 bases not matched to a gene. This CDR3 is built from 13 residues. Per germline, CDR1 MDHEN and CDR2 SYDVKM. The DNA of the CDR3 is TGTGCCAGCCGACGGGACAGGGGTGAAAAACTGTTTTTT. This sequence encodes CASRRDRGEKLFF.

V is TRBV9 and J is TRBJ2-7; D may be TRBD2 (7 bases). Germline-derived CDR1 and CDR2 are SGDLS and YYNGEE. Trimming stripped 1 base from V and 0 bases from J, with 11 bases between. The CDR3 loop spans 15 amino acids. This CDR3 reads CASSVWGGPSYEQYF. The CDR3 region has the DNA TGTGCCAGCAGCGTATGGGGGGGGCCCTCCTACGAGCAGTACTTC.

V and J are TRBV20-1 and TRBJ1-4; perhaps TRBD1 as D (6 bases). Trimming cost V 1 base and J 11 bases, with 8 bases left between them. The CDR3 loop spans 11 amino acids. The germline V gene has CDR1 DFQATT and CDR2 SNEGSKA (reference sequence). The DNA of the CDR3 is TGCAGTGCTAGAGCAGGGGTGAAACTGTTTTTT. It specifies CSARAGVKLFF.

The CDR3 sequence: CASSIPDRTSGSYNEQFF. Written as DNA, the CDR3 is TGTGCCAGTAGTATCCCAGACAGGACTAGCGGCTCCTACAATGAGCAGTTCTTC. The rearrangement links TRBV19 to TRBJ2-1; TRBD2 agrees at 10 bases. The CDR3 loop spans 18 amino acids. Trimming removed 3 bases from V and 0 bases from J; junction bases left unmatched: 8. Germline V gene data show CDR1 as LNHDA and CDR2 as SQIVND (reference sequence).

The chain carries TRBV7-2 and TRBJ1-6, with TRBD1 as a possible D gene (6 bases). CDR1 is SGHTA and CDR2 is FQGNSA in the germline V gene. Trimming removed 0 bases at V and 0 bases at J, with 12 bases between. The CDR3 runs 18 residues. CDR3 region: CASSLAGHWSSYNSPLHF. The CDR3 region has the DNA TGTGCCAGCAGCTTAGCGGGACATTGGAGCTCCTATAATTCACCCCTCCACTTT.

This chain links TRBV6-1 with TRBJ1-5, with 7 bases aligning to TRBD1. CDR1 is MNHNS, CDR2 SASEGT, per germline. The CDR3 consists of 16 residues. Unmatched junction bases numbered 8, after V lost 4 bases and J lost 2 bases. This CDR3 is CASSGQGVFGNQPQHF. The CDR3 bases are TGTGCCAGCAGTGGACAGGGAGTATTCGGCAATCAGCCCCAGCATTTT.

The chain has TRBV28 and TRBJ1-5; TRBD1 is a possible D gene (6 bases). Trimming took off 6 bases at V and 2 bases at J, with 14 bases between the two ends. The CDR3 length is 15 residues. The germline gives CDR1 MDHEN, CDR2 SYDVKM. The CDR3 DNA reads TGTGCCAGCAGACCAACAGGGTCGGGCAATCAGCCCCAGCATTTT. Protein sequence: CASRPTGSGNQPQHF.

The chain recombines TRBV18 with TRBJ1-4; D may be TRBD1 (6 bases). The V and J ends lost 2 bases and 8 bases respectively, with 15 bases between them. Germline values: CDR1 KGHSH, CDR2 LQKENI. The CDR3 is 15 amino acids. The CDR3 DNA reads TGTGCCAGCTCACCAGGACTGGGGGCAGGAGAAAAACTGTTTTTT. It encodes CASSPGLGAGEKLFF.

V usage is TRBV11-2 and J usage is TRBJ2-3, with unresolved D. The CDR3 consists of 15 residues. V was pared by 5 bases and J by 4 bases, with 16 bases between. Germline assignment: CDR1 SGHAT and CDR2 FQNNGV. The CDR3 protein is CASSPNQLKSDTQYF. CDR3 bases: TGTGCCAGCAGCCCAAATCAGTTGAAATCAGATACGCAGTATTTT.

The chain has TRBV7-2 and TRBJ2-1; D is perhaps TRBD2 (6 bases). Germline V gene data show CDR1 as SGHTA and CDR2 as FQGNSA. V was pared by 1 base and J by 6 bases, with 16 bases between. The CDR3 length is 16 residues. The CDR3 DNA sequence: TGTGCCAGCAGCTTAGTTCCGTCGGGAGTAAGCAATGAGCAGTTCTTC. It yields the protein CASSLVPSGVSNEQFF.

This clone has only a few counts. The chain links TRBV5-1 to TRBJ1-2; the D gene is possibly TRBD1 (5 bases). The ends were cut back, 4 bases at V and 0 bases at J, with 10 bases in the middle. CDR3 length: 14 amino acids. The germline CDR1 and CDR2 sequences are SGHRS and YFSETQ. The CDR3 loop reads CASSMDTANYGYTF. CDR3 DNA: TGCGCCAGCAGCATGGACACAGCTAACTATGGCTACACCTTC.

This clone has a single count. The V call is TRBV7-9, the J call TRBJ2-1, with 11 bases that match TRBD1. V lost 5 bases to trimming and J lost 8 bases; unmatched junction nucleotides: 8. The CDR3 has 15 residues. The germline V gene encodes CDR1 SEHNR and CDR2 FQNEAQ (reference sequence). Here the CDR3 reads CASSKGTGGRDEQFF. Here the CDR3 DNA reads TGTGCCAGCAGCAAGGGGACAGGGGGTCGGGATGAGCAGTTCTTC.

The rearrangement links TRBV29-1 to TRBJ2-7; a weak D match, TRBD2 (5 bases). This CDR3 is 13 amino acids long. Deletions cut 4 bases from V and 4 bases from J, with 14 bases between. The germline gives CDR1 SQVTM, CDR2 ANQGSEA. CDR3 protein: CSVVEGAAYEQYF. The DNA of the CDR3 is TGCAGCGTTGTTGAGGGTGCGGCTTACGAGCAGTACTTC.

V is TRBV5-1 and J is TRBJ2-7; TRBD1 aligns across 10 bases. Germline loops: CDR1 SGHRS, CDR2 YFSETQ. The CDR3 covers 15 residues. The V gene end was trimmed by 8 bases and the J gene end by 3 bases; junction bases not matched to a gene: 11. CDR3 loop: CASRPGTGEYYEQYF. For the CDR3, the DNA is TGCGCCAGTAGACCCGGGACAGGGGAATACTACGAGCAGTACTTC. Full variable domain (outside the CDR3, taken from reference TRBV5-1 and TRBJ2-7): KAGVTQTPRYLIKTRGQQVTLSCSPISGHRSVSWYQQTPGQGLQFLFEYFSETQRNKGNFPGRFSGRQFSNSRSEMNVSTLELGDSALYLCASRPGTGEYYEQYFGPGTRLTVT.

The chain joins TRBV27 to TRBJ2-3; TRBD2 matches 7 bases. There are 13 residues in the CDR3. Germline-derived CDR1 and CDR2 are MNHEY and SMNVEV (reference sequence). V lost 6 bases to trimming and J lost 7 bases; unmatched junction nucleotides: 7. CDR3 in DNA: TGTGCCAGCAGCTTCTCCGGGAGGTATACGCAGTATTTT. Translating it yields CASSFSGRYTQYF.

By sample fraction, this clone is medium-sized. This chain links TRBV4-2 with TRBJ2-7, with no clear D. CDR3 length: 15 residues. Trimming cost V 1 base and J 6 bases, with 16 bases left between them. Germline V gene sequence: CDR1 LGHNA, CDR2 YNFKEQ. CDR3 bases: TGTGCCAGCAGCCAAGCACCTGCGCTTGAGGTCGAGCAGTACTTC. Its protein product is CASSQAPALEVEQYF.

The rearrangement uses TRBV18 and TRBJ2-1; 9 positions match TRBD1. J lost 7 bases, V lost 4 bases, and 5 bases had no gene match. CDR1 is KGHSH and CDR2 is LQKENI in the germline V gene. CDR3 length: 14 amino acids. CDR3: CASSQYGQGNEQFF. For the CDR3, the DNA is TGTGCCAGCTCACAATACGGACAGGGGAATGAGCAGTTCTTC.

V is TRBV7-9 and J is TRBJ1-1, with TRBD1 matching over 7 bases. V lost 0 bases, J lost 4 bases, and 5 bases stayed unmatched. Germline loops: CDR1 SEHNR, CDR2 FQNEAQ (reference sequence). This CDR3 comprises 15 residues. The CDR3 nucleotides read TGTGCCAGCAGCTTAGCACAGGGGATAGGCACTGAAGCTTTCTTT. This sequence encodes CASSLAQGIGTEAFF.

The chain carries TRBV5-4 and TRBJ2-1; D not resolved. Per germline, CDR1 SGHNT and CDR2 YYREEE (reference sequence). The CDR3 sequence is 13 residues long. The CDR3 DNA reads as TGTGCGTTCCTAGAATCCTCCTACAATGAGCAGTTCTTC. Its translation is CAFLESSYNEQFF. Full variable domain (rest looked up from reference TRBV5-4 and TRBJ2-1): ETGVTQSPTHLIKTRGQQVTLRCSSQSGHNTVSWYQQALGQGPQFIFQYYREEENGRGNFPPRFSGLQFPNYSSELNVNALELDDSALYLCAFLESSYNEQFFGPGTRLTVL.

This clone was seen a few times. V is TRBV19 and J is TRBJ1-1; 8 bases are a match to TRBD1. Germline V lookup: CDR1 LNHDA, CDR2 SQIVND (reference sequence). This CDR3 has 15 residues. After removal of 4 bases from V and 3 bases from J, the junction contained 7 bases not matched to a gene. The CDR3 DNA reads TGTGCCAGTAGTACCTGGACAGGGTCTGACACTGAAGCTTTCTTT. Translated: CASSTWTGSDTEAFF.

CDR3 sequence (DNA): TGTGCCAGCAGCTTAACCCAAAACTCCTACAATGAGCAGTTCTTC. Translated, it gives CASSLTQNSYNEQFF. This chain connects TRBV7-3 to TRBJ2-1; D call uncertain. Germline CDR1 is SGHTA and CDR2 is FQGTGA. This CDR3 region has 15 residues. V dropped 0 bases and J dropped 0 bases, with 6 bases sitting between them.

V gene TRBV1 combines with J gene TRBJ2-5; the table assigns TRBD2, which was not confirmed against the DNA. TRBV1 is termed a pseudogene. CDR3 size: 15 residues. CDR3 coding DNA: TGCACCAGCAGCCGCCCCCTAGCGGACCAAGAGACCCAGTACTTC. It encodes CTSSRPLADQETQYF.

The rearrangement joins TRBV28 to TRBJ2-7, with 8 positions matching TRBD1. This CDR3 contains 14 residues. Trimming cost V 5 bases and J 4 bases; bases outside gene matches: 7. From germline, CDR1 is MDHEN and CDR2 SYDVKM. Here the CDR3 reads CASSRTGKVYEQYF. Here the CDR3 DNA reads TGTGCCAGCAGTCGGACAGGGAAGGTGTACGAGCAGTACTTC.

This clone was recorded once. This chain connects TRBV27 to TRBJ2-1, with TRBD1 identical over 9 bases. CDR3 length: 15 amino acids. Germline CDR1 MNHEY, CDR2 SMNVEV (reference sequence). Losses at the gene ends were 8 bases for V and 8 bases for J; bases not matched to a gene: 13. The CDR3 region is CASSTFGTGIHEQFF. In DNA form, the CDR3 reads TGTGCCAGCTCAACCTTCGGGACAGGGATCCATGAGCAGTTCTTC.

The chain links TRBV5-4 to TRBJ1-2, with D perhaps TRBD1 (6 bases). The V gene lost 0 bases and the J gene lost 8 bases, with 11 bases spanning the gap. This CDR3 comprises 13 residues. The V gene's germline CDR1 is SGHNT and CDR2 YYREEE (reference sequence). This CDR3 is CASSLAGGKGYTF. The CDR3 nucleotides read TGTGCCAGCAGCTTGGCGGGGGGCAAAGGCTACACCTTC.

CDR3 nucleotides: TGTGCCAGCAGCTTAGCGCGGGCTAGCGGGGGGACGAGCACAGATACGCAGTATTTT. It yields the protein CASSLARASGGTSTDTQYF. The rearrangement joins TRBV7-7 to TRBJ2-3; 11 nucleotides align to TRBD2. Per the germline V gene, CDR1 is SSHAT and CDR2 is FNYEAQ (reference sequence). V trimming: 0 bases; J trimming: 0 bases; junction bases outside the gene matches: 8. The CDR3 spans 19 residues.

The CDR3 spells CASSYAGGPSSYNEQFF. The CDR3 DNA is TGTGCCAGCAGTTACGCGGGAGGGCCTAGCTCCTACAATGAGCAGTTCTTC. The J gene is TRBJ2-1, the V gene TRBV6-2 or TRBV6-3, with TRBD2 matching 9 bases. This CDR3 contains 17 residues. Trimming took 2 bases from V and 0 from J; bases not matched to a gene: 5. The V gene's germline CDR1 is MNHEY and CDR2 SVGEGT.

The chain joins TRBV6-6 to TRBJ1-2; D is ambiguous. The CDR3 loop spans 12 amino acids. Germline loops: CDR1 MNHNY, CDR2 SVGAGI (reference sequence). The V gene lost 7 bases and the J gene lost 3 bases, with 9 bases spanning the gap. The CDR3 DNA follows: TGTGCCAGCACCAGACTAGACTATGGCTACACCTTC. Amino acids: CASTRLDYGYTF.

This clone has at least ten counts. V and J are TRBV9 and TRBJ1-1, with D perhaps TRBD1 (6 bases). Germline V gene sequence: CDR1 SGDLS, CDR2 YYNGEE. This CDR3 has 12 amino acids. The V and J ends lost 4 bases and 5 bases respectively, with 9 bases between them. This chain's CDR3 is CASSQGQTEAFF. The CDR3 bases are TGTGCCAGCAGCCAAGGACAGACTGAAGCTTTCTTT.

The V gene is TRBV7-3, the J gene TRBJ2-2; tentatively, D is TRBD2 (5 bases). Between the trimmed V and J ends, which lost 1 base and 4 bases, there was a span of 13 bases. Germline assignment: CDR1 SGHTA and CDR2 FQGTGA. This CDR3 is 16 amino acids long. The DNA of the CDR3 is TGTGCCAGCAGCTTAAATGGCGGGCAAAGCACCGGGGAGCTGTTTTTT. Amino acids: CASSLNGGQSTGELFF.

The J gene is TRBJ1-4, the V gene TRBV6-5; D unclear. The V and J ends lost 6 bases and 8 bases respectively, with 13 bases between them. This CDR3 is 13 amino acids long. Germline V CDR1 and CDR2: MNHEY, SVGAGI. CDR3 sequence (DNA): TGTGCCAGCAGCCCCGAATGGAGGGAAAAACTGTTTTTT. It codes for CASSPEWREKLFF.